This is a list of T cell receptor beta chains from one sample in a study of cytomegalovirus exposure and HLA in healthy donors. TCRdb's copy holds only in-frame clones and misses some; the assay was immunoSEQ multiplex PCR. The profile shows more than 95,000 clones, 60% to 80% of them singletons. Material for sequencing was PBMCs. These receptors were obtained from a man aged 25-45 years in good health and CMV-seronegative. Both conserved end residues are part of each CDR3. The D gene is left open where the match is weak. Only some rows state a clone size, as once, few, many or a class for expanded clones.

D gene | J gene | clone size | V gene | CDR3 DNA | CDR3 protein
. | TRBJ1-2 | . | TRBV7-8 | TGTGCCAGCAGCGACCCGCTAGGTGCGACAGTGTCTGGCTACACCTTC | CASSDPLGATVSGYTF
TRBD1 | TRBJ2-5 | few | TRBV7-2 | TGTGCCAGCAGCTCAAAATTTGGGACAGCCCAAGAGACCCAGTACTTC | CASSSKFGTAQETQYF
. | TRBJ2-3 | . | TRBV7-9 | TGTGCCAGCAGCTTAGTTATTAGCACAGATACGCAGTATTTT | CASSLVISTDTQYF
. | TRBJ1-6 | . | TRBV7-9 | TGTGCCAGCAGCCCCCTGGGAGGGTTTAATTCACCCCTCCACTTT | CASSPLGGFNSPLHF
TRBD1 | TRBJ2-1 | . | TRBV25-1 | TGTGCCAGCAGTGACCCCGGACAGGGGTCCTACAATGAGCAGTTCTTC | CASSDPGQGSYNEQFF
. | TRBJ1-2 | . | TRBV7-9 | TGTGCCAGCAGCAGCCTAACAGTCTATGGCTACACCTTC | CASSSLTVYGYTF
TRBD2 | TRBJ2-7 | . | TRBV5-6 | TGTGCCAGCAGTCATAAGGGCGGGGGGCCCTCCTACGAGCAGTACTTC | CASSHKGGGPSYEQYF
TRBD2 | TRBJ2-1 | . | TRBV29-1 | TGCAGCGCGGTACTAGCGGGACTCTACAATGAGCAGTTCTTC | CSAVLAGLYNEQFF
TRBD1 | TRBJ2-7 | . | TRBV2 | TGTGCCAGCAGATCGGACAGGTACGAGCAGTACTTC | CASRSDRYEQYF
. | TRBJ1-6 | . | TRBV28 | TGTGCCAGCAGTTCAGGGTCACATAATTCACCCCTCCACTTT | CASSSGSHNSPLHF
. | TRBJ2-7 | . | TRBV28 | TGTGCCAGCAGGCCCCGGCAAGGGGGTTCCTACGAGCAGTACTTC | CASRPRQGGSYEQYF